One and the same sample provided the 27 T cell receptor beta chains below, sequenced in a study of patients and donors after allogeneic stem cell transplantation. TCRdb re-analysed the RT-PCR reads in MiXCR, keeping a single row per CDR3 protein. Of fewer than 25,000 distinct CDR3 sequences listed, 4.5% to 6% are singletons. The sequenced sample consisted of blood, either unsorted or a sorted T cell fraction (not recorded which). The receptors here all came from a human donor who was either an allogeneic HSCT recipient or a stem cell or donor lymphocyte infusion donor (not recorded which). It is not recorded whose cells these are; they may come from a transplant donor.

The gene calls are TRBV7-3 and TRBJ1-5; maybe TRBD1 (5 bases). Trimming stripped 4 bases from V and 8 bases from J, with 12 bases between. The CDR3 has 13 residues. The germline CDR1 and CDR2 sequences are SGHTA and FQGTGA. Written as DNA, the CDR3 is TGTGCCAGCAGCTCTCACCCGGGGGAGCCCCAGCATTTT. Translating it yields CASSSHPGEPQHF.

This clonotype was recorded at least ten times. V is TRBV5-6 and J is TRBJ1-1; D possibly corresponds to TRBD1 (6 bases). Germline V gene data show CDR1 as SGHDT and CDR2 as YYEEEE. Trimming took off 0 bases at V and 1 base at J, with 10 bases between the two ends. This CDR3 has 15 amino acids. The CDR3: CASSLVGGRNTEAFF. The CDR3 bases are TGTGCCAGCAGCTTGGTTGGGGGGCGGAACACTGAAGCTTTCTTT.

The V and J genes are TRBV2 and TRBJ1-5; 8 nucleotides align to TRBD1. Trimming cost V 7 bases and J 3 bases; bases outside gene matches: 11. Germline CDR1 and CDR2: SNHLY and FYNNEI. The CDR3 contains 16 residues. The CDR3 DNA is TGTGCCAGCACTAACCAGGGGGCGCGAAACAATCAGCCCCAGCATTTT. The encoded protein is CASTNQGARNNQPQHF.

This clonotype occurred many times. A read error may account for a junction end that differs from germline. The chain recombines TRBV20-1 with TRBJ2-5; tentatively, D is TRBD1 (8 bases). Per the germline V gene, CDR1 is DFQATT and CDR2 is SNEGSKA (reference sequence). The CDR3 has 14 residues. The CDR3 reads CSARDGQGGETQYF. The DNA for the CDR3 is TGCAGTGCCAGAGACGGACAGGGAGGGGAGACCCAGTACTTC.

This clonotype was counted at least ten times. This CDR3 reads CASSVQDRARTEAFF. As DNA, the CDR3 is TGCGCCAGCAGCGTGCAAGACAGGGCGAGAACCGAAGCTTTCTTT. This chain uses TRBV5-1 with TRBJ1-1; 7 bases fit TRBD1. The CDR3 has 15 residues. Germline CDR1 and CDR2: SGHRS and YFSETQ. The trim removed 4 bases at V and 8 bases at J, leaving 14 bases unmatched.

Many counts were recorded for this clonotype. This chain uses TRBV20-1 with TRBJ1-1; D is unresolved. V dropped 1 base and J dropped 5 bases, with 14 bases sitting between them. The V gene's germline CDR1 is DFQATT and CDR2 SNEGSKA (reference sequence). The CDR3 runs 14 residues. The CDR3 nucleotides read TGCAGTGCTAGAGCCGTTAGTTGGGAAACTGAAGCTTTCTTT. It specifies CSARAVSWETEAFF.

This clonotype has ten or more counts. This chain connects TRBV24-1 to TRBJ1-2; D not certain. V was trimmed by 3 bases and J by 8 bases, leaving 6 bases between them. The CDR3 spans 11 residues. The germline CDR1 and CDR2 sequences are KGHDR and SFDVKD. CDR3 in DNA: TGTGCCACCAGTGATGAAGGCGGCTACACCTTC. As protein: CATSDEGGYTF.

In this sample, this clonotype turned up many times. The CDR3 nucleotides are TGTGCCAGCAGTTTAACGGGTAGTTCTGGGGCCAACGTCCTGACTTTC. Translated, it gives CASSLTGSSGANVLTF. This chain links TRBV12-3 or TRBV12-4 with TRBJ2-6, with D hard to call. V was trimmed by 2 bases and J by 1 base, leaving 9 bases between them. The CDR3 loop spans 16 amino acids.

The chain has TRBV5-8 and TRBJ1-1, with 10 bases aligning to TRBD1. The V gene end was trimmed by 5 bases and the J gene end by 3 bases; junction bases not matched to a gene: 10. CDR1 is SGHTS and CDR2 is YDEGEE in the germline V gene. This CDR3 is 16 amino acids long. The DNA of the CDR3 is TGTGCCAGCAGAATAACCGGGACAGGGGATCACACTGAAGCTTTCTTT. Protein sequence: CASRITGTGDHTEAFF.

This clonotype is deemed medium-sized. The rearrangement links TRBV7-8 to TRBJ2-7, with unresolved D. V lost 5 bases, J lost 3 bases, and 8 bases lay in between. Germline CDR1 reads SGHVS; CDR2 reads FQNEAQ. This CDR3 comprises 12 residues. The CDR3 is CASSPSRYEQYF. CDR3 nucleotide sequence: TGTGCCAGCAGCCCCTCCCGCTACGAGCAGTACTTC. The whole variable domain, remainder taken from reference TRBV7-8 and TRBJ2-7, is GAGVSQSPRYKVAKRGQDVALRCDPISGHVSLFWYQQALGQGPEFLTYFQNEAQLDKSGLPSDRFFAERPEGSVSTLKIQRTQQEDSAVYLCASSPSRYEQYFGPGTRLTVT.

There are many counts of this clonotype. V gene TRBV5-5 combines with J gene TRBJ2-1, with D unresolved. Germline CDR1 SGHKS, CDR2 YYEKEE (reference sequence). V was cut by 3 bases and J by 16 bases, with 20 bases left in between. This CDR3 is 13 amino acids long. CDR3 amino acids: CASSWNTRLGGFF. The CDR3, as DNA: TGTGCCAGCAGCTGGAACACCCGCCTAGGCGGATTCTTC.

This clonotype was seen ten or more times. The CDR3 here is CASSDWRGAGNTIYF. Written as DNA, the CDR3 is TGTGCCAGCAGTGATTGGCGGGGGGCTGGAAACACCATATATTTT. V gene TRBV6-1 combines with J gene TRBJ1-3; D is perhaps TRBD1 (5 bases). The CDR3 consists of 15 residues. V lost 3 bases to trimming and J lost 2 bases, with 11 bases between them. Germline V CDR1 and CDR2: MNHNS, SASEGT.

This clonotype was counted many times. The chain couples TRBV5-6 to TRBJ1-1; D is uncertain. The germline V and J ends were trimmed by 0 bases and 0 bases, with 3 bases remaining between them. Germline V gene data show CDR1 as SGHDT and CDR2 as YYEEEE. This CDR3 spans 13 amino acids. For the CDR3, the DNA is TGTGCCAGCAGCTTGGAAATGAACACTGAAGCTTTCTTT. The encoded protein is CASSLEMNTEAFF.

The chain combines TRBV18 with TRBJ2-1, with 8 bases identical to TRBD2. This CDR3 is 15 amino acids long. The germline V gene has CDR1 KGHSH and CDR2 LQKENI. The ends lost 3 bases at V and 2 bases at J; junction bases unmatched: 3. In DNA form, the CDR3 reads TGTGCCAGCTCACCCGGCGGGGGGACCTACAATGAGCAGTTCTTC. Translation gives CASSPGGGTYNEQFF.

This clonotype was picked up a small number of times. V gene TRBV20-1 combines with J gene TRBJ1-1; weak D call: TRBD1 (6 bases). The CDR3 spans 13 residues. Germline CDR1 and CDR2: DFQATT and SNEGSKA (reference sequence). The germline V and J ends were trimmed by 3 bases and 7 bases, with 15 bases remaining between them. CDR3 in DNA: TGCAGTGCTAGCCCGGGGGCAGGTGATGAAGCTTTCTTT. As protein: CSASPGAGDEAFF.

V gene TRBV9 combines with J gene TRBJ1-3, with TRBD1 identical over 10 bases. Germline assignment: CDR1 SGDLS and CDR2 YYNGEE. Trimming cost V 4 bases and J 4 bases; bases outside gene matches: 8. CDR3 length: 16 residues. The CDR3 DNA reads as TGTGCCAGCAGCTCTACCCCGACAGGGGGCGGAAACACCATATATTTT. Protein: CASSSTPTGGGNTIYF.

This clonotype was observed at least ten times. J is TRBJ2-6 and V is TRBV11-1; D could derive from TRBD1 or TRBD2 (5 bases each). The CDR3 runs 18 residues. Deletions cut 6 bases from V and 0 bases from J, with 18 bases between. Per germline, CDR1 SGHAT and CDR2 FQDESV (reference sequence). For the CDR3, the DNA is TGTGCCAGCAGGTACCGGGGCCAAGTACTCTCTGGGGCCAACGTCCTGACTTTC. It yields the protein CASRYRGQVLSGANVLTF.

The chain combines TRBV6-1 with TRBJ1-1, with D hard to call. From germline, CDR1 is MNHNS and CDR2 SASEGT. The CDR3 is made up of 13 amino acids. Trimming cost V 3 bases and J 0 bases, with 5 bases left between them. CDR3 sequence (DNA): TGTGCCAGCAGTGATAGTTTGAACACTGAAGCTTTCTTT. Its protein product is CASSDSLNTEAFF.

In its sample, this clonotype is medium-sized. The V gene is TRBV3-1, the J gene TRBJ2-1; TRBD2 matches 13 bases. This CDR3 is built from 15 residues. V shed 2 bases and J 10 bases; nucleotides not matched to a gene: 5. Germline V CDR1 and CDR2: LGHDT, YNNKEL (reference sequence). The CDR3 DNA follows: TGTGCCAGCAGCCAAACTAGCGGGAGGGAAAGGGAGCAGTTCTTC. Encoded protein: CASSQTSGREREQFF.

This clonotype was found a few times. One end of the junction varies from germline; a read error may be responsible. CDR3 sequence (DNA): TGTAGCGGGATGAACACTGAAGCTTTCTTT. Its protein product is CSGMNTEAFF. The chain recombines TRBV29-1 with TRBJ1-1, with D uncertain. This CDR3 is built from 10 residues. Germline V gene sequence: CDR1 SQVTM, CDR2 ANQGSEA.

This clonotype was picked up many times. The rearrangement uses TRBV10-3 and TRBJ1-2; D not resolved. CDR1 is ENHRY and CDR2 is SYGVKD in the germline V gene. The CDR3 loop spans 13 amino acids. V was cut by 8 bases and J by 3 bases, with 13 bases left in between. In DNA form, the CDR3 reads TGTGCCATCTCTGAACGGGAGGACTATGGCTACACCTTC. Its translation: CAISEREDYGYTF.

The rearrangement joins TRBV6-1 to TRBJ1-3; D not certain. Between the trimmed V and J ends, which lost 8 bases and 0 bases, there was a span of 14 bases. CDR1 and CDR2 from the germline V gene are MNHNS and SASEGT. This CDR3 is built from 15 residues. CDR3 bases: TGTGCCAGCGGCCCCCGATTATACTCTGGAAACACCATATATTTT. Protein: CASGPRLYSGNTIYF.

This clonotype was recorded a few times. This chain connects TRBV5-6 to TRBJ1-1; a possible D gene is TRBD1 (5 bases). The V end was cut by 2 bases, the J end by 0 bases, with 11 bases between. Looked up from germline, CDR1 is SGHDT and CDR2 is YYEEEE. The CDR3 covers 15 residues. Written as DNA, the CDR3 is TGTGCCAGCAGCTTTTTGGGGGTTGTGAACACTGAAGCTTTCTTT. It translates to CASSFLGVVNTEAFF.

This clonotype was counted at least ten times. The V call is TRBV7-8, the J call TRBJ1-2; possibly TRBD1 for D (5 bases). With 4 bases removed from V and 8 bases from J, the gap between germline ends came to 17 bases. The CDR3 length is 14 residues. Germline V gene lookup returns CDR1 SGHVS and CDR2 FQNEAQ. In DNA, the CDR3 is TGTGCCAGCAGCTCGGGGGGGGGTATTAGGGGCTACACCTTC. Translating gives CASSSGGGIRGYTF.

The table lists this clonotype with many counts. The V and J genes are TRBV18 and TRBJ2-5, with 9 bases fitting TRBD1. V shed 5 bases, J shed 2 bases, and the junction held 9 bases outside the gene matches. Germline V gene sequence: CDR1 KGHSH, CDR2 LQKENI. This CDR3 region has 16 residues. CDR3 nucleotide sequence: TGTGCCAGCTCAGTCACCGGGACAGGGATTCAAGAGACCCAGTACTTC. This codes for CASSVTGTGIQETQYF.

The chain couples TRBV5-4 to TRBJ1-4, with D maybe TRBD1 (5 bases). Germline CDR1 and CDR2: SGHNT and YYREEE (reference sequence). CDR3 length: 14 amino acids. The ends were cut back, 1 base at V and 8 bases at J, with 12 bases in the middle. The CDR3 loop is CASSLIGTSEKLFF. Here the CDR3 DNA reads TGTGCCAGCAGCTTGATCGGGACCTCCGAAAAACTGTTTTTT. Based on the CDR3 plus reference TRBV5-4 and TRBJ1-4, the full variable domain is ETGVTQSPTHLIKTRGQQVTLRCSSQSGHNTVSWYQQALGQGPQFIFQYYREEENGRGNFPPRFSGLQFPNYSSELNVNALELDDSALYLCASSLIGTSEKLFFGSGTQLSVL.

At least ten counts were recorded for this clonotype. V and J are TRBV20-1 and TRBJ2-3, with 9 nucleotides matching TRBD1. V lost 4 bases to trimming and J lost 6 bases; unmatched junction nucleotides: 5. Germline CDR1 reads DFQATT; CDR2 reads SNEGSKA (reference sequence). The CDR3 covers 13 residues. CDR3 sequence: CSANRGRMDTQYF. The DNA of the CDR3 is TGCAGTGCTAACAGGGGGCGCATGGATACGCAGTATTTT.